This TCR beta chain was identified during a study of cytomegalovirus exposure and HLA in healthy donors. Study-level background: Later, an analysis reported that the 130 or so validation repertoires had used the same platform as the approximately 680 first-cohort repertoires.

Findings and caveats of the study: In vitro testing confirmed three CMV-associated chains as specific for CMV antigens.

Sequencing was performed with immunoSEQ multiplex PCR; in TCRdb, only in-frame clones are kept and a portion is missing. This table has about 130,000 clones, about 96% appearing once. The ends were cut back, 5 bases at V and 6 bases at J, with 19 bases in the middle. This CDR3 is built from 15 residues. The germline gives CDR1 MRHNA, CDR2 SNTAGT. A remark on this clone: Its antigen is unknown.

Material: PBMCs. The receptor's source is a man between 18 and 29 years old in good health and CMV-seronegative. This rearrangement joins TRBV6-4 to TRBJ1-1; weak D call: TRBD1 (6 bases). The CDR3 bases are TGTGCCAGCAGTCCAACTGACAGGCCAAAGGCTGAAGCTTTCTTT. Amino acids: CASSPTDRPKAEAFF.